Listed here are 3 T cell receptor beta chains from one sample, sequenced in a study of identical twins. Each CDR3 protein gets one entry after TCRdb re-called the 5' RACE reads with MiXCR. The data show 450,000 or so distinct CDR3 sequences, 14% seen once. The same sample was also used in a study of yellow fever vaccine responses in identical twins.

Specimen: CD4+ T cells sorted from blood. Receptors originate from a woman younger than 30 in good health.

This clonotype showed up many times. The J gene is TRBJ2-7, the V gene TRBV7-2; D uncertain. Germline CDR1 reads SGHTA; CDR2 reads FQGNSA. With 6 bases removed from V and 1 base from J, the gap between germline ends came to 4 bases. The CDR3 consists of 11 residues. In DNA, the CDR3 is TGTGCCAGCAGACGATCCTACGAGCAGTACTTC. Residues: CASRRSYEQYF.

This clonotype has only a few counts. The CDR3: CASSQDGVAETDTQYF. The CDR3 nucleotides read TGTGCCAGCAGCCAAGATGGAGTAGCGGAAACAGATACGCAGTATTTT. This chain connects TRBV3-1 to TRBJ2-3; D is possibly TRBD2 (6 bases). The CDR3 loop spans 16 amino acids. The germline V gene encodes CDR1 LGHDT and CDR2 YNNKEL (reference sequence). V lost 0 bases and J 3 bases, leaving 13 bases between the germline ends.

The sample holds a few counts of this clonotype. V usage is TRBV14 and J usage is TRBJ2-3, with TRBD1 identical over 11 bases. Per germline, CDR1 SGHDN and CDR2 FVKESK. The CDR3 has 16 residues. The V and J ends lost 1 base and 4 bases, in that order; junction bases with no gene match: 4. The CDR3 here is CASSQVPGQGADTQYF. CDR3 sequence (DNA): TGTGCCAGCAGCCAAGTTCCGGGACAGGGGGCAGATACGCAGTATTTT.